This T cell receptor beta chain was retrieved from a study of blood T cell repertoires in COVID-19. Whole-study context: T cells, B-cell-depleted T cells, or PBMCs supplied cDNA or gDNA.

The germline CDR1 and CDR2 sequences are MGHRA and YSYEKL. V shed 0 bases and J 6 bases; nucleotides not matched to a gene: 12. The CDR3 runs to 18 residues. This clone showed up just once. Per the authors' pipeline: Amplified reference gene primers provided the basis for estimating nucleated cell counts. Produced via immunoSEQ multiplex PCR; TCRdb's table is partial and in-frame only. Clonal size and the V and J genes are those of that table, whereas D and trimming came from the DNA. Counted here are around 200,000 clones, approximately 85% occurring once; the ten biggest clones make up 3% to 3.5%. The sample comprised peripheral blood. The chain has TRBV4-1 and TRBJ1-3; TRBD1 aligns across 9 bases. The origin of this receptor is a man between 60 and 75 years old with acute or convalescent COVID-19. In DNA, the CDR3 is TGCGCCAGCAGCCAAGATTATCAGACAGGGGGAATTGAAAACACCATATATTTT. It translates to CASSQDYQTGGIENTIYF.